The sequence of this T cell receptor beta chain was determined in a study of blood T cells in healthy people across ages. Study-wide results and limits: Not knowing donor CMV status may have confounded expanded clonotype changes.

This clonotype was recorded a few times. Its antigen is as yet unknown. A second roughly 6 to 11 cycle PCR used barcoded and J-beta primers. TCRdb ran MiXCR on the 5' RACE reads and lists one entry per CDR3 protein. The data contain a few hundred thousand distinct CDR3 sequences, roughly a quarter of them seen just once; the ten biggest clones take up around 20%. Donors were healthy Caucasian individuals from Russia aged roughly 6 to 90. Trimming removed 5 bases at V and 5 bases at J, with 16 bases between. The germline V gene encodes CDR1 LGHDT and CDR2 YNNKEL (reference sequence). The length of the CDR3 is 15 residues.

V usage is TRBV3-1 and J usage is TRBJ2-1, with D tentatively TRBD1 (6 bases). Source material: blood. The receptor's source is a woman in her seventies in good health. As DNA, the CDR3 is TGTGCCAGCAGCTCTCAGGGGTATCCCCACAATGAGCAGTTCTTC. Translating gives CASSSQGYPHNEQFF.